A single sample is the source of the 30 T cell receptor beta chains below, sequenced in a study of shared clonotypes between healthy human individuals. Here immunoSEQ multiplex PCR was the method, and the copy in TCRdb shows in-frame clones only, minus some. This sample has roughly 850,000 clones, with about 96% found just once. Naive CD8 isolation took CD45RO-negative cells positively selected for CCR7 and excluded terminally differentiated effector memory CD45RA+ cells. Material: naive CD8+ T cells sorted from blood. The receptor set was obtained from a man aged 25 to 40 in good health.

The rearrangement links TRBV5-1 to TRBJ1-1; D is undetermined. This CDR3 contains 14 residues. V was clipped by 1 base and J by 4 bases, with 11 bases between them. Germline CDR1 and CDR2: SGHRS and YFSETQ. CDR3 coding DNA: TGCGCCAGCAGCTTGAGGTGGCCAGTCACTGAAGCTTTCTTT. Translation: CASSLRWPVTEAFF.

The V and J genes are TRBV11-2 and TRBJ2-1, with TRBD2 matching 10 bases. Trimming took 0 bases from V and 1 from J; bases not matched to a gene: 6. Looked up from germline, CDR1 is SGHAT and CDR2 is FQNNGV. The CDR3 totals 18 residues. The CDR3 region is CASSLDTRLAGSYNEQFF. The DNA of the CDR3 is TGTGCCAGCAGCTTAGATACGAGACTAGCGGGTTCCTACAATGAGCAGTTCTTC.

This clone was recorded once. The chain couples TRBV7-6 to TRBJ2-1; a weak D match, TRBD1 (6 bases). Germline V gives CDR1 SGHVS, CDR2 FNYEAQ. V was cut by 5 bases and J by 5 bases, with 10 bases left in between. The CDR3 spans 13 residues. The DNA of the CDR3 is TGTGCCAGCAGCCCAGGGGTCAACAATGAGCAGTTCTTC. The encoded protein is CASSPGVNNEQFF.

V is TRBV28 and J is TRBJ2-7, with D perhaps matching TRBD2 (6 bases). Trimming removed 6 bases at V and 5 bases at J, with 20 bases between. The CDR3 extends over 15 amino acids. Germline V lookup: CDR1 MDHEN, CDR2 SYDVKM. The CDR3 region is CASSRPAGSGDEQYF. The CDR3, as DNA: TGTGCCAGCAGCCGACCCGCGGGGTCGGGCGACGAGCAGTACTTC.

The CDR3 spells CASSSKGTANYRNYGYTF. CDR3 DNA sequence: TGTGCCAGCAGCTCTAAGGGGACAGCGAACTATCGTAACTATGGCTACACCTTC. The chain links TRBV7-2 to TRBJ1-2; 7 bases are a match to TRBD1. Trimming at V came to 4 bases and at J to 1 base, leaving 15 bases not matched to a gene. Germline assignment: CDR1 SGHTA and CDR2 FQGNSA. The CDR3 contains 18 residues.

The chain has TRBV5-4 and TRBJ1-1; 8 positions match TRBD1. In germline, CDR1 is SGHNT, CDR2 YYREEE (reference sequence). V gave up 3 bases and J gave up 8 bases; unmatched junction bases: 12. This CDR3 is built from 15 residues. The CDR3 coding sequence is TGTGCCAGCAGCTCCTTTTCAGGGGGCGCGGGAGAAGCTTTCTTT. Translating it yields CASSSFSGGAGEAFF.

The V call is TRBV10-3, the J call TRBJ2-5; no clear D gene. There are 15 residues in the CDR3. V shed 0 bases and J shed 2 bases, with 10 bases lying between them. The germline gives CDR1 ENHRY, CDR2 SYGVKD. CDR3 nucleotide sequence: TGTGCCATCAGTGAGTCCCAGATTGAACAAGAGACCCAGTACTTC. Amino acids: CAISESQIEQETQYF.

The V and J genes are TRBV29-1 and TRBJ1-1; 7 nucleotides line up with TRBD1. Trimming at V came to 0 bases and at J to 1 base, leaving 5 bases not matched to a gene. Germline V lookup: CDR1 SQVTM, CDR2 ANQGSEA. The CDR3 is 15 amino acids. The CDR3 DNA reads TGCAGCGTTGAAGACGCCGGGACAGAGAACACTGAAGCTTTCTTT. It yields the protein CSVEDAGTENTEAFF.

This rearrangement joins TRBV27 to TRBJ2-1; TRBD2 matches at 9 bases. V lost 3 bases and J lost 8; bases outside the gene matches: 2. The length of the CDR3 is 13 residues. Germline lookup yields CDR1 MNHEY and CDR2 SMNVEV (reference sequence). This CDR3 is CASSLREGDEQFF. Here the CDR3 DNA reads TGTGCCAGCAGTTTGCGGGAGGGTGATGAGCAGTTCTTC.

V and J are TRBV13 and TRBJ2-1; 9 nucleotides agree with TRBD1. The CDR3 contains 16 residues. The V segment lost 4 bases and the J segment 5 bases; nucleotides outside the gene matches: 9. Germline loops: CDR1 PRHDT, CDR2 FYEKMQ (reference sequence). The CDR3 is CASSYRDRVINNEQFF. DNA of the CDR3: TGTGCCAGCAGCTATCGGGACAGGGTGATTAACAATGAGCAGTTCTTC.

This clone has a single count. The chain couples TRBV6-1 to TRBJ1-1; unclear D gene. The CDR3 has 15 residues. Trimming cost V 2 bases and J 5 bases, with 15 bases left between them. Germline loops: CDR1 MNHNS, CDR2 SASEGT. The CDR3 loop is CASSERRAPSTEAFF. CDR3 nucleotide sequence: TGTGCCAGCAGTGAAAGGAGGGCCCCGAGTACTGAAGCTTTCTTT.

This clone was found once. The chain employs TRBV14 and TRBJ2-2; D possibly matches TRBD1 or TRBD2 (5 bases each). The V end lost 1 base, the J end lost 1 base, and 13 bases lay between the germline ends. The CDR3 runs 17 residues. Germline-derived CDR1 and CDR2 are SGHDN and FVKESK. In nucleotides, the CDR3 is TGTGCCAGCAGCCAAGGAAGGGGAGTAGGGAACACCGGGGAGCTGTTTTTT. This gives the protein CASSQGRGVGNTGELFF.

The chain joins TRBV28 to TRBJ2-5; perhaps TRBD2 as D (5 bases). Germline V lookup: CDR1 MDHEN, CDR2 SYDVKM. The V end lost 2 bases, the J end lost 4 bases, and 11 bases lay between the germline ends. This CDR3 has 14 amino acids. The CDR3 reads CASSLIQEVETQYF. DNA of the CDR3: TGTGCCAGCAGTTTAATCCAGGAGGTAGAGACCCAGTACTTC. The full variable domain, in which reference TRBV28 and TRBJ2-5 provide the parts outside the CDR3, is DVKVTQSSRYLVKRTGEKVFLECVQDMDHENMFWYRQDPGLGLRLIYFSYDVKMKEKGDIPEGYSVSREKKERFSLILESASTNQTSMYLCASSLIQEVETQYFGPGTRLLVL.

The rearrangement uses TRBV5-5 and TRBJ1-5; weak D call: TRBD1 (6 bases). V lost 3 bases to trimming and J lost 4 bases, with 14 bases between them. Germline V gene lookup returns CDR1 SGHKS and CDR2 YYEKEE (reference sequence). The CDR3 runs 15 residues. CDR3 in DNA: TGTGCCAGCAGCTCGAGAACAGGGCCTAATCAGCCCCAGCATTTT. The encoded protein is CASSSRTGPNQPQHF. Full variable domain (missing parts from reference TRBV5-5 and TRBJ1-5): DAGVTQSPTHLIKTRGQQVTLRCSPISGHKSVSWYQQVLGQGPQFIFQYYEKEERGRGNFPDRFSARQFPNYSSELNVNALLLGDSALYLCASSSRTGPNQPQHFGDGTRLSIL.

CDR3 residues: CASSIVGGSSTDTQYF. As DNA, the CDR3 is TGTGCCAGTAGTATAGTGGGCGGCAGTAGCACAGATACGCAGTATTTT. The chain has TRBV19 and TRBJ2-3; D not resolved. The CDR3 is made up of 16 amino acids. Trimming cost V 1 base and J 0 bases, with 11 bases left between them. CDR1 is LNHDA and CDR2 is SQIVND in the germline V gene (reference sequence).

The chain has TRBV10-2 and TRBJ1-2, with 7 bases fitting TRBD1. CDR3 length: 14 amino acids. Germline values: CDR1 WSHSY, CDR2 SAAADI. J was trimmed by 4 bases and V by 4 bases; bases with no gene match: 6. CDR3 residues: CASSAETGIYGYTF. In nucleotides, the CDR3 is TGCGCCAGCAGTGCGGAGACAGGGATCTATGGCTACACCTTC.

This chain uses TRBV7-6 with TRBJ1-2, with D tentatively TRBD1 (5 bases). Germline CDR1 SGHVS, CDR2 FNYEAQ. V was trimmed by 0 bases and J by 6 bases, leaving 11 bases between them. This CDR3 region has 14 residues. The CDR3 region has the DNA TGTGCCAGCAGCTTAGCGTGGGGAGGGGATGGCTACACCTTC. This codes for CASSLAWGGDGYTF.

V and J are TRBV7-6 and TRBJ1-1; D is unclear. The germline CDR1 and CDR2 sequences are SGHVS and FNYEAQ. Trimming removed 1 base at V and 1 base at J, with 7 bases between. There are 14 residues in the CDR3. DNA of the CDR3: TGTGCCAGCAGCTTAGGGGCCTCGAACACTGAAGCTTTCTTT. It is translated as CASSLGASNTEAFF. The complete variable domain, with remaining parts taken from reference TRBV7-6 and TRBJ1-1, reads GAGVSQSPRYKVTKRGQDVALRCDPISGHVSLYWYRQALGQGPEFLTYFNYEAQQDKSGLPNDRFSAERPEGSISTLTIQRTEQRDSAMYRCASSLGASNTEAFFGQGTRLTVV.

This chain connects TRBV14 to TRBJ2-3, with 12 bases aligning to TRBD2. V trimming: 0 bases; J trimming: 5 bases; junction bases outside the gene matches: 0. The CDR3 length is 15 residues. The germline V gene has CDR1 SGHDN and CDR2 FVKESK. The CDR3 region has the DNA TGTGCCAGCAGCCAAGAGGGACTAGCGGGAGATACGCAGTATTTT. Its translation: CASSQEGLAGDTQYF.

The J gene is TRBJ2-1, the V gene TRBV7-2; no firm D call. V lost 6 bases and J lost 0, with 15 bases in between. CDR3 length: 16 amino acids. Germline V gene data show CDR1 as SGHTA and CDR2 as FQGNSA. This CDR3 reads CASSPRKSSSYNEQFF. In DNA form, the CDR3 reads TGTGCCAGCAGTCCGCGGAAAAGCAGCTCCTACAATGAGCAGTTCTTC.

Only one count was recorded for this clone. The chain carries TRBV6-1 and TRBJ1-4, with D possibly being TRBD1 (6 bases). With 1 base removed from V and 8 bases from J, the gap between germline ends came to 14 bases. CDR3 length equals 15 residues. CDR1 and CDR2 from the germline V gene are MNHNS and SASEGT. CDR3 in DNA: TGTGCCAGCAGTGAAGTTGAGGGGGGAGGCGAAAAACTGTTTTTT. Its translation: CASSEVEGGGEKLFF.

This chain links TRBV11-2 with TRBJ2-7, with D perhaps TRBD2 (6 bases). This CDR3 has 14 amino acids. The V gene lost 3 bases and the J gene lost 2 bases, with 11 bases spanning the gap. In germline, CDR1 is SGHAT, CDR2 FQNNGV. CDR3 coding DNA: TGTGCCAGCAGCTTCGGGACTGAGGCCTACGAGCAGTACTTC. This codes for CASSFGTEAYEQYF. Full variable domain (outside the CDR3, taken from reference TRBV11-2 and TRBJ2-7): EAGVAQSPRYKIIEKRQSVAFWCNPISGHATLYWYQQILGQGPKLLIQFQNNGVVDDSQLPKDRFSAERLKGVDSTLKIQPAKLEDSAVYLCASSFGTEAYEQYFGPGTRLTVT.

The chain employs TRBV18 and TRBJ1-3; 8 nucleotides match TRBD1. The J segment lost 3 bases and the V segment lost 5 bases, leaving 15 bases of the junction unmatched. The CDR3 loop spans 18 amino acids. Germline CDR1 KGHSH, CDR2 LQKENI. In nucleotides, the CDR3 is TGTGCCAGCTCATCAAACCAACTTTCGGACAGGGATGGAAACACCATATATTTT. It encodes CASSSNQLSDRDGNTIYF.

The CDR3 sequence: CAWSGTDQDTQYF. In DNA, the CDR3 is TGTGCCTGGAGTGGGACCGACCAAGATACGCAGTATTTT. The chain joins TRBV30 to TRBJ2-3; unclear D gene. Germline V gives CDR1 GTSNPN, CDR2 SVGIG (reference sequence). This CDR3 spans 13 amino acids. Trimming removed 1 base at V and 5 bases at J, with 10 bases between. The variable domain in full, completed from reference TRBV30 and TRBJ2-3, reads SQTIHQWPATLVQPVGSPLSLECTVEGTSNPNLYWYRQAAGRGLQLLFYSVGIGQISSEVPQNLSASRPQDRQFILSSKKLLLSDSGFYLCAWSGTDQDTQYFGPGTRLTVL.

The gene calls are TRBV10-3 and TRBJ2-7; D may be TRBD1 (5 bases). CDR1 and CDR2 from the germline V gene are ENHRY and SYGVKD. Trimming removed 3 bases at V and 2 bases at J, with 11 bases between. CDR3 length equals 14 residues. In DNA, the CDR3 is TGTGCCATCAGTGATATCAGGGTCACCTACGAGCAGTACTTC. Encoded protein: CAISDIRVTYEQYF.

This chain joins TRBV27 and TRBJ1-5; no definite D call. Germline V gene lookup returns CDR1 MNHEY and CDR2 SMNVEV (reference sequence). Trimming took off 5 bases at V and 4 bases at J, with 18 bases between the two ends. This CDR3 comprises 16 residues. CDR3 residues: CASSQTVGGANQPQHF. The CDR3 coding sequence is TGTGCCAGCAGTCAAACGGTAGGAGGCGCGAATCAGCCCCAGCATTTT.

Worth noting for this clone: Other DNA sequences within the sample encode an identical CDR3. The J gene is TRBJ2-3, the V gene TRBV4-1, with D tentatively TRBD2 (6 bases). This CDR3 comprises 16 residues. Germline-derived CDR1 and CDR2 are MGHRA and YSYEKL. V gave up 0 bases and J gave up 0 bases, with 10 bases separating them. The CDR3 DNA is TGCGCCAGCAGCCAAGATCCCAGCGGGAGCACAGATACGCAGTATTTT. Translation: CASSQDPSGSTDTQYF.

The chain uses TRBV9 and TRBJ2-3; D is perhaps TRBD2 (6 bases). The CDR3 has 18 amino acids. Trimming took off 4 bases at V and 1 base at J, with 22 bases between the two ends. Germline V gene data show CDR1 as SGDLS and CDR2 as YYNGEE. CDR3 nucleotides: TGTGCCAGCAGCACCCACCCTGCGTTAGCGGTTCGCACAGATACGCAGTATTTT. Translated, it gives CASSTHPALAVRTDTQYF.

The CDR3 DNA reads as TGTGCCAGCGCCGGCTTCGACAGGGGGAACACTGAAGCTTTCTTT. Amino acids: CASAGFDRGNTEAFF. This sequence joins TRBV6-6 and TRBJ1-1, with 8 bases matching TRBD1. Unmatched junction bases numbered 9, after V lost 8 bases and J lost 1 base. The CDR3 length is 15 residues. Germline V gene lookup returns CDR1 MNHNY and CDR2 SVGAGI (reference sequence).

The V call is TRBV9, the J call TRBJ2-5; D possibly corresponds to TRBD2 (6 bases). Trimming took off 0 bases at V and 3 bases at J, with 9 bases between the two ends. CDR1 and CDR2 (germline): SGDLS, YYNGEE. The CDR3 runs 14 residues. The CDR3 is CASSVGGTKETQYF. Written as DNA, the CDR3 is TGTGCCAGCAGCGTAGGCGGGACGAAAGAGACCCAGTACTTC. Looking up the rest from reference TRBV9 and TRBJ2-5 gives the full variable domain: DSGVTQTPKHLITATGQRVTLRCSPRSGDLSVYWYQQSLDQGLQFLIQYYNGEERAKGNILERFSAQQFPDLHSELNLSSLELGDSALYFCASSVGGTKETQYFGPGTRLLVL.